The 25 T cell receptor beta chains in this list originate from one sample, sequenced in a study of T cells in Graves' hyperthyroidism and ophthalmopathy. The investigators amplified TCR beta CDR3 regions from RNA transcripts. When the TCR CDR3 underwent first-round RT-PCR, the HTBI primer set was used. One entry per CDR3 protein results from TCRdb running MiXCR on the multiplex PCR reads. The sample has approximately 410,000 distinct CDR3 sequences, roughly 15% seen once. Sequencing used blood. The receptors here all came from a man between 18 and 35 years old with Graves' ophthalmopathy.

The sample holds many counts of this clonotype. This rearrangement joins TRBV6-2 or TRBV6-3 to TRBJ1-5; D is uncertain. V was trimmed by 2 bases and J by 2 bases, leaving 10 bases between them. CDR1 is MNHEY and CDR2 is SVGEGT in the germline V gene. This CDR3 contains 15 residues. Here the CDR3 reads CASSYLELGNQPQHF. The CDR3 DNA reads TGTGCCAGCAGTTACCTGGAGCTGGGCAATCAGCCCCAGCATTTT.

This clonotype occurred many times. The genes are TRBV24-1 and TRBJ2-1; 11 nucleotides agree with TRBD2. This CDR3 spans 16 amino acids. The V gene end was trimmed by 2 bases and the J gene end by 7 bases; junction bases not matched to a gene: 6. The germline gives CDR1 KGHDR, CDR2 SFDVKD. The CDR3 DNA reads TGTGCCACCAGTGATTCCCCTAGCGGGAGGTCGAATGAGCAGTTCTTC. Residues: CATSDSPSGRSNEQFF.

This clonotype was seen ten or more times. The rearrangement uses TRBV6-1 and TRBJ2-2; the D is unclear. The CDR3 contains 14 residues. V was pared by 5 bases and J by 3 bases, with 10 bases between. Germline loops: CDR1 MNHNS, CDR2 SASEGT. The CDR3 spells CASSLGPHTGELFF. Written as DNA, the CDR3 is TGTGCCAGCAGTCTTGGACCGCACACCGGGGAGCTGTTTTTT.

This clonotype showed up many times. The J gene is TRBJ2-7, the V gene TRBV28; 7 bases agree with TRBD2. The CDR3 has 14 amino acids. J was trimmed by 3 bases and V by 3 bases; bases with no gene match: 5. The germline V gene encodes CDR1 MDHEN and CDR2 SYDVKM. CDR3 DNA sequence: TGTGCCAGCAGTTTGGGGGGGTGGGACTACGAGCAGTACTTC. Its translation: CASSLGGWDYEQYF.

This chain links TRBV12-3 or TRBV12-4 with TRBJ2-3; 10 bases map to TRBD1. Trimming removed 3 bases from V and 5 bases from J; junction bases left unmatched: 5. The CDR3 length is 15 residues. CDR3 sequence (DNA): TGTGCCAGCAGTTTTTGGGACAGGGGTGGAGATACGCAGTATTTT. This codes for CASSFWDRGGDTQYF.

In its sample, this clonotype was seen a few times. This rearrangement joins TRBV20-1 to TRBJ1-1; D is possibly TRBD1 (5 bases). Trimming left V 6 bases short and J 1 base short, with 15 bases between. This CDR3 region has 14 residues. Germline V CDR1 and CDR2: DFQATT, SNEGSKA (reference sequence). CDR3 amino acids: CSARSTGANTEAFF. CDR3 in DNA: TGCAGTGCCCGATCCACAGGCGCGAACACTGAAGCTTTCTTT.

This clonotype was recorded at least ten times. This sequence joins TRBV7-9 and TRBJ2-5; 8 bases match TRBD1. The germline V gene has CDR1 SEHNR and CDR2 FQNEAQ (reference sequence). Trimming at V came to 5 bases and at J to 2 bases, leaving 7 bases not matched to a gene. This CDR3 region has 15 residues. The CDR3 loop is CASSPGQGIQETQYF. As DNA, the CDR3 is TGTGCCAGCAGCCCAGGACAGGGAATACAAGAGACCCAGTACTTC.

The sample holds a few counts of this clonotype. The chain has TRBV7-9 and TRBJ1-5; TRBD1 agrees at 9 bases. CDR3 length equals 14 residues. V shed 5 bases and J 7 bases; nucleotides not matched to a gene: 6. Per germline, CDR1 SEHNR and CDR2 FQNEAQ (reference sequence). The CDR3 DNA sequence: TGTGCCAGCAGCGTTACAGGGGGCACGCAGCCCCAGCATTTT. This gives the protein CASSVTGGTQPQHF.

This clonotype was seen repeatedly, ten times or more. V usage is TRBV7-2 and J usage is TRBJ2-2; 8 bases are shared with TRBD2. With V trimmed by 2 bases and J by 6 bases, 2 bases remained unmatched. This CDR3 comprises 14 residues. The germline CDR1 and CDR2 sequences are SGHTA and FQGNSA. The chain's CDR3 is CASSLTSGSGELFF. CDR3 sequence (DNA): TGTGCCAGCAGCTTAACTAGCGGATCCGGGGAGCTGTTTTTT.

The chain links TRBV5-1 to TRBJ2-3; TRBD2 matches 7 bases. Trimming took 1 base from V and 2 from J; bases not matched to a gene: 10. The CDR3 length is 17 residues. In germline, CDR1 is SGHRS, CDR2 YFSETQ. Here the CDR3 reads CASSLIRGSSATDTQYF. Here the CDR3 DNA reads TGCGCCAGCAGCTTGATTCGCGGGAGCTCGGCCACAGATACGCAGTATTTT.

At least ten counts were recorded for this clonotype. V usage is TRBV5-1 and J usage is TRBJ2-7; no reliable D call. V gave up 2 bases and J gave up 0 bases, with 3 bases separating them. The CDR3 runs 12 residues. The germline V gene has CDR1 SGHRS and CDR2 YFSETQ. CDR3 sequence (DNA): TGCGCCAGCAGCTTTCACTCCTACGAGCAGTACTTC. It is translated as CASSFHSYEQYF.

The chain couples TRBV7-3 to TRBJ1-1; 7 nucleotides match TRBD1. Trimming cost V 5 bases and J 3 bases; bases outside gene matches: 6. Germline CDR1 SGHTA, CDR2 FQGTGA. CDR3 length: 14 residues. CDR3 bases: TGTGCCAGCAGCACCGGGACAGCTCACACTGAAGCTTTCTTT. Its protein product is CASSTGTAHTEAFF.

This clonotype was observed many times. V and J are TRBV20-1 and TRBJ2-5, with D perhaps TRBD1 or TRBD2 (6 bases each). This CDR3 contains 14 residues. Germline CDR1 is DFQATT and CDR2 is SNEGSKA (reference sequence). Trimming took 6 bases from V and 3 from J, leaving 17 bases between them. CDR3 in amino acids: CSAKAGEAKETQYF. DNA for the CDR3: TGCAGTGCCAAGGCAGGGGAGGCCAAAGAGACCCAGTACTTC.

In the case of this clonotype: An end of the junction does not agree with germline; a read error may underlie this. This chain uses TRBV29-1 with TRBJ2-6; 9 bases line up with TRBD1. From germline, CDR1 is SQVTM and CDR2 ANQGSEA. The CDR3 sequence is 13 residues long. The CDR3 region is CSVPLTGGNVLTF. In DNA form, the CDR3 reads TGCAGCGTCCCTTTGACAGGGGGCAACGTCCTGACTTTC. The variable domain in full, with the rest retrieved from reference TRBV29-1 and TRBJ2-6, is SAVISQKPSRDICQRGTSLTIQCQVDSQVTMMFWYRQQPGQSLTLIATANQGSEATYESGFVIDKFPISRPNLTFSTLTVSNMSPEDSSIYLCSVPLTGGNVLTFGAGSRLTVL.

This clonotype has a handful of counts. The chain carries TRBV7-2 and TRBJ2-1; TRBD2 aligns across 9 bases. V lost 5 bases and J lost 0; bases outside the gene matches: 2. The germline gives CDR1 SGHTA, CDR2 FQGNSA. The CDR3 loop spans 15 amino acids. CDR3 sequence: CASSRLADSYNEQFF. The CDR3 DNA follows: TGTGCCAGCAGCCGACTAGCGGACTCCTACAATGAGCAGTTCTTC.

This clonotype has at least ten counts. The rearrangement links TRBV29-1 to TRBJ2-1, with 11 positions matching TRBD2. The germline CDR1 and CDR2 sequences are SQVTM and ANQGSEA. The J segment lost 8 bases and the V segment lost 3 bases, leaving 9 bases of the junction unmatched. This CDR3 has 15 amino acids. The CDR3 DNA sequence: TGCAGCGTTGAGGTGCTAGCGGGAGGTCGCGATGAGCAGTTCTTC. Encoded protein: CSVEVLAGGRDEQFF.

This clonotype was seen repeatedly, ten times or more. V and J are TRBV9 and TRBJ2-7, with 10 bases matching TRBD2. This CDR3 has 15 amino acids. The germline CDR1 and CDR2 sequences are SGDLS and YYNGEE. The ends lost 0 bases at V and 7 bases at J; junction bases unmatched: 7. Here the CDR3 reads CASSVAGLAEGEQYF. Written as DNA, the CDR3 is TGTGCCAGCAGCGTAGCCGGACTAGCGGAGGGAGAGCAGTACTTC.

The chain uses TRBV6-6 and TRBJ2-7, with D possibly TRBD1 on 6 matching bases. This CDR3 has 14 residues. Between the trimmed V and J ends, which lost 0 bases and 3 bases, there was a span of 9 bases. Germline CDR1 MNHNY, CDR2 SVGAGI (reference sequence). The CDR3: CASSYSRTVYEQYF. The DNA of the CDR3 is TGTGCCAGCAGTTACTCGAGGACAGTCTACGAGCAGTACTTC.

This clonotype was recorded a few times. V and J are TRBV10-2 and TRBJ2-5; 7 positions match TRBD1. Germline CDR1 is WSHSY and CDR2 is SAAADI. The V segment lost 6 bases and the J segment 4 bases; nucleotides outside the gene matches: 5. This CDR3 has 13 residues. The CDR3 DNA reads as TGCGCCAGCAGAAGACAGGGATCAGAGACCCAGTACTTC. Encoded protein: CASRRQGSETQYF.

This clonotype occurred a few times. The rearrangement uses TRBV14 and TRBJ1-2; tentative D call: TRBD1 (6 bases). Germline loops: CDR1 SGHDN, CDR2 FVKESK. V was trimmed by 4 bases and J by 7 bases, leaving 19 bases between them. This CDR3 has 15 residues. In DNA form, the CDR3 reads TGTGCCAGCAGCCGTACCCCCCGCAGGGGCTTTGGCTACACCTTC. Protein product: CASSRTPRRGFGYTF.

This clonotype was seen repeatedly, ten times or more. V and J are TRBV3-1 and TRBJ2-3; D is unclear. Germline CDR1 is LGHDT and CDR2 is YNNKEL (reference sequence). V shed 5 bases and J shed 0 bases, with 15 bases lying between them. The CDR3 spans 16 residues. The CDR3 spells CASSNQVGISTDTQYF. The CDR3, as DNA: TGTGCCAGCAGCAACCAAGTGGGGATTAGCACAGATACGCAGTATTTT.

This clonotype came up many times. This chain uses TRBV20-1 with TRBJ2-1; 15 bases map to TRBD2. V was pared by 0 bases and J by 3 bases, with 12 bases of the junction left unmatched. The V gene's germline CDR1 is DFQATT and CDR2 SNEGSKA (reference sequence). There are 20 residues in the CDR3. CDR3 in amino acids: CSARDGDGTSGGSIYNEQFF. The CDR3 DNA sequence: TGCAGTGCTAGAGATGGCGACGGGACTAGCGGGGGGAGTATCTACAATGAGCAGTTCTTC.

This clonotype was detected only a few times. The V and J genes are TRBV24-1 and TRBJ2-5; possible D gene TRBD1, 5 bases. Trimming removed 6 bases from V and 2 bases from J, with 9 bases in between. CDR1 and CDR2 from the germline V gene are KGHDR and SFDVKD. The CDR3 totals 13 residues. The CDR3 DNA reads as TGTGCCACCAGTAGAACAGGTCAAGAGACCCAGTACTTC. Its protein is CATSRTGQETQYF.

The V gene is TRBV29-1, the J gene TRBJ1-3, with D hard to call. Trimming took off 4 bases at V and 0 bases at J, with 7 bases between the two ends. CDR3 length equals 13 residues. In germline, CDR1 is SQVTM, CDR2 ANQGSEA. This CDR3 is CSVGPNSGNTIYF. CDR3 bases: TGCAGCGTTGGCCCGAACTCTGGAAACACCATATATTTT.

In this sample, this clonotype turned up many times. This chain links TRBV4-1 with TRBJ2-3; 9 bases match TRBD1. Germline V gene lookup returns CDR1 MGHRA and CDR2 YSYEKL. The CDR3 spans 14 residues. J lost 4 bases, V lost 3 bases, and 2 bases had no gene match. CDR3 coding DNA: TGCGCCAGCAGCCAGGACAGGGGAGCAGATACGCAGTATTTT. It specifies CASSQDRGADTQYF.